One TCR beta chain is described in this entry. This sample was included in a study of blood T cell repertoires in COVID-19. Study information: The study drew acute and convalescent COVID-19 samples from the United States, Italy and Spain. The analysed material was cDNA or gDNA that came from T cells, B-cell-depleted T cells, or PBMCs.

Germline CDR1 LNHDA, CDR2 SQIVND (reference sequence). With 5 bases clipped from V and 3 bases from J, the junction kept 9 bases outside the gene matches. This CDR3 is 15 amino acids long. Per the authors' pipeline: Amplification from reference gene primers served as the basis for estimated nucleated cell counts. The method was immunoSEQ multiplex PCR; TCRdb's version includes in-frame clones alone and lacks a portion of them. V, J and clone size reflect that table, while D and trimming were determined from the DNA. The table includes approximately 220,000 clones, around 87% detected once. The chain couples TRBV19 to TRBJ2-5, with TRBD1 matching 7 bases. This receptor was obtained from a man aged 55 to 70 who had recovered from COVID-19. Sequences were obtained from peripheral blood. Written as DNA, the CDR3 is TGTGCCAGTAGTCAGGGGGTAGCGAGTGAAGAGACCCAGTACTTC. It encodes CASSQGVASEETQYF.